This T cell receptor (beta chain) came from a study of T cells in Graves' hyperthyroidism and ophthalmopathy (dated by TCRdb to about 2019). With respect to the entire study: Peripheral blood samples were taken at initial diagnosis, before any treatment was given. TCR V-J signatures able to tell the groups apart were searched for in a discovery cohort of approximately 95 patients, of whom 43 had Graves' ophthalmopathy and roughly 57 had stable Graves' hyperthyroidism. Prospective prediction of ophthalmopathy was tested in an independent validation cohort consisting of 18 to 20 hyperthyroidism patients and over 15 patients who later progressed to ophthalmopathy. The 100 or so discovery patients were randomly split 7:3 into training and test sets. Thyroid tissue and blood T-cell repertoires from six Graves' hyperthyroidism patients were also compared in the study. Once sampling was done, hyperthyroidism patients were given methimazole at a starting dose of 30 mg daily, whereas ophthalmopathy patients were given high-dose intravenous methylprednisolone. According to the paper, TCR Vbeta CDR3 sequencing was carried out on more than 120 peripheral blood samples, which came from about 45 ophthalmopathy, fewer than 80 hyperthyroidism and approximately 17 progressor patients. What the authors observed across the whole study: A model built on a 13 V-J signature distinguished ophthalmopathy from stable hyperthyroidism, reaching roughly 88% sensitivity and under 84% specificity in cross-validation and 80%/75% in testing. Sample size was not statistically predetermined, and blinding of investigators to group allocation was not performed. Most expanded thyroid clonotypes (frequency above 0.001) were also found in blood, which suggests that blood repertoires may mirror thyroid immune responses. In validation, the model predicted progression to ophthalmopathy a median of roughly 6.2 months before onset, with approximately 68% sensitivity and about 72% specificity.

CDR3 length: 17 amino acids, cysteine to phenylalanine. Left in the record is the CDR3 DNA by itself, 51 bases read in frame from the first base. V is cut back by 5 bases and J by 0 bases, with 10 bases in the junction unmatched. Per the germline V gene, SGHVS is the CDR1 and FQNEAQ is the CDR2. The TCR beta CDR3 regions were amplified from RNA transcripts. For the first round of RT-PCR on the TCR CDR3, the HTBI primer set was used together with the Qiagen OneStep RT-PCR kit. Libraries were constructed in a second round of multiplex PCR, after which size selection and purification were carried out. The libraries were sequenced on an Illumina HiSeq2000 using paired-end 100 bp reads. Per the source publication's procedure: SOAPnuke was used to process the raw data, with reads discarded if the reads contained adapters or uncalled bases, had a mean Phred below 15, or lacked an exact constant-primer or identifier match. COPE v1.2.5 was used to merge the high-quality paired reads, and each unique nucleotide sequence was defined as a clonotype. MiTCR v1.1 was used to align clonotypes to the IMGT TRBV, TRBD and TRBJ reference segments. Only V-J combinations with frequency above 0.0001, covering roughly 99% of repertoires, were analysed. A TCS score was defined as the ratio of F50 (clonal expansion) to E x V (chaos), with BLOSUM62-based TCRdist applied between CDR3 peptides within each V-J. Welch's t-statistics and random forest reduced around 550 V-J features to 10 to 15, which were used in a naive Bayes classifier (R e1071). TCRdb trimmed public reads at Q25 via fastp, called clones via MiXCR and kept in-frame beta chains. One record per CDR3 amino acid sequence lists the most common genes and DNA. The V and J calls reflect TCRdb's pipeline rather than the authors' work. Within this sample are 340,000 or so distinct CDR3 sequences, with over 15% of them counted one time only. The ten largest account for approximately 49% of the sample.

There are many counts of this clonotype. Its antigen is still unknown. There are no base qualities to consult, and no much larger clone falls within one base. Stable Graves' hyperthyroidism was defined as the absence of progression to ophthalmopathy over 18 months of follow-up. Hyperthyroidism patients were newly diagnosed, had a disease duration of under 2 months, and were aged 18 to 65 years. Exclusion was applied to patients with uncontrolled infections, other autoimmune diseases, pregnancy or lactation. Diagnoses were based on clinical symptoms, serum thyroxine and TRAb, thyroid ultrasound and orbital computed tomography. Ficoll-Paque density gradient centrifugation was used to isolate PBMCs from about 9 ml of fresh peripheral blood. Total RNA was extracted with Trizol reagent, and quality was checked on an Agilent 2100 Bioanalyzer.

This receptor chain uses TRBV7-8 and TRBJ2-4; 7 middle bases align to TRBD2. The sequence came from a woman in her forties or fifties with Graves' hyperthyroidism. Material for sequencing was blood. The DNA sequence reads TGTGCCAGCAGCCCCTATGGGCGGGAGTTAGCCAAAAACATTCAGTACTTC. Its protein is CASSPYGRELAKNIQYF.